This T cell receptor (beta chain) emerged from a study of Graves' ophthalmopathy and Graves' hyperthyroidism. Study information: Pretreatment peripheral blood was obtained at initial diagnosis.

RNA transcripts yielded amplified TCR beta CDR3 regions. RT-PCR with HTBI primers came first, then second-round multiplex PCR. TCRdb reprocessed the multiplex PCR reads via MiXCR and lists one record per CDR3 protein. The sample lists about 480,000 distinct CDR3 sequences, around 15% occurring once. This CDR3 has 15 amino acids. Trimming took 4 bases from V and 1 from J; bases not matched to a gene: 5. Germline values: CDR1 MGHRA, CDR2 YSYEKL. A roughly 9.7 ml volume of fresh peripheral blood provided the PBMCs. Regarding the study as a whole: Built on 13 signatures, a model told ophthalmopathy apart from stable hyperthyroidism with 87.88% sensitivity and approximately 80% specificity. The model flagged ophthalmopathy progression at over 60% sensitivity and around 72% specificity.

This clonotype showed up many times. Antigen: not known. The chain carries TRBV4-1 and TRBJ2-5, with TRBD2 identical over 8 bases. The sequencing sample was made of blood. The receptor's source is a woman aged 25 to 45 with Graves' ophthalmopathy. CDR3 protein: CASSRLAGLQETQYF. DNA for the CDR3: TGCGCCAGCAGCCGGCTAGCGGGCCTCCAAGAGACCCAGTACTTC.